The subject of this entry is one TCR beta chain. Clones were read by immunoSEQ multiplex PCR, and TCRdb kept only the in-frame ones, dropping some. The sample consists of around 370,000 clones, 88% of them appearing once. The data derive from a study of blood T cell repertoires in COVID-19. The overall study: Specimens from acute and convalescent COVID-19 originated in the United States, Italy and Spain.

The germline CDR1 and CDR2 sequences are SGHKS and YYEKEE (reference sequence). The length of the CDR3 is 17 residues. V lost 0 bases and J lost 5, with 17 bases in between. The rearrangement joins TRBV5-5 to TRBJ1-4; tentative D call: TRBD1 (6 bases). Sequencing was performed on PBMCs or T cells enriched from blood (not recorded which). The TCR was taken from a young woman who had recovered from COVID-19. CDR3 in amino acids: CASSLDRGAQWNEKLFF. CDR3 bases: TGTGCCAGCAGCTTGGATCGGGGGGCGCAATGGAATGAAAAACTGTTTTTT.